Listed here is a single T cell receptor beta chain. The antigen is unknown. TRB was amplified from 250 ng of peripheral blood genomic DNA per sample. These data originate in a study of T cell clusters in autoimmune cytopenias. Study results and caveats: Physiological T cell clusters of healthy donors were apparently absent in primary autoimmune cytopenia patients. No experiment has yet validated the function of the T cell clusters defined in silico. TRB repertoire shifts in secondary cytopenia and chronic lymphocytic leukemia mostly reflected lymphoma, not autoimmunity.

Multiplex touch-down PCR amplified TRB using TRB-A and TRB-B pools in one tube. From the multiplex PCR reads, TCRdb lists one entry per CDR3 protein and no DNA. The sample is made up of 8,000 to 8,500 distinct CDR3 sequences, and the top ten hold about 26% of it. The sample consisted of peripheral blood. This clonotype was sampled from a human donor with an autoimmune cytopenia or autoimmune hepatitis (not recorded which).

The CDR3 region is CASSKGQRESEAFF. The chain has TRBV6-1 and TRBJ1-1. Germline CDR1 is MNHNS and CDR2 is SASEGT. The CDR3 is made up of 14 amino acids.